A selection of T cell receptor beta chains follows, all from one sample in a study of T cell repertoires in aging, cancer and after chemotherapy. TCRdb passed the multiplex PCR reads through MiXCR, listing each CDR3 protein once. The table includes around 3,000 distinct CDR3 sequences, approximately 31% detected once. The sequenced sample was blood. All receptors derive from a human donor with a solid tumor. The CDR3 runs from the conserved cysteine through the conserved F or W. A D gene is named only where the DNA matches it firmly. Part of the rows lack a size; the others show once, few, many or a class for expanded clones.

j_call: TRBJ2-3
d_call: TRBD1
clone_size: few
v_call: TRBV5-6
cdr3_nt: TGTGCCAGCAGCTTGAGGACAGGGGTTCCAGATACGCAGTATTTT
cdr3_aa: CASSLRTGVPDTQYF

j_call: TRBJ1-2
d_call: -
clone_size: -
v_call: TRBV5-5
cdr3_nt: TGTGCCAGCAGCTTGGAATGGAATTCCTATGGCTACACCTTC
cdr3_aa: CASSLEWNSYGYTF

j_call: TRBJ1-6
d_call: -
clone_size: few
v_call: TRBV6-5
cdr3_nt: TGTGCCAGCAGGGTTTCGGACCGCGATAATTCACCCCTCCACTTT
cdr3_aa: CASRVSDRDNSPLHF

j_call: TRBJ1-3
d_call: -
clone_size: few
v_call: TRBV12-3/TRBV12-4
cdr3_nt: TGTGCCAGCAGTCCCACATCCTCTGGAAACACCATATATTTT
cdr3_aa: CASSPTSSGNTIYF

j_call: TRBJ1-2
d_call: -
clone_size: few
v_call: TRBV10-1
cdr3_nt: TGCGCCAGCAGTGAGCGACAGAACTATGGCTACACCTTC
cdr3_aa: CASSERQNYGYTF

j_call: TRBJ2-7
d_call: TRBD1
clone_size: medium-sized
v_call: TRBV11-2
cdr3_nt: TGTGCCAGCAGCTCTCAAGGGACAGGGGCCTCCTACGAGCAGTACTTC
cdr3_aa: CASSSQGTGASYEQYF

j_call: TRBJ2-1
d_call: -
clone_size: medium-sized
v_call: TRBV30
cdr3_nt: TGTGCCTGGAGTGGAGGGCCCTACAATGAGCAGTTCTTC
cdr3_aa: CAWSGGPYNEQFF

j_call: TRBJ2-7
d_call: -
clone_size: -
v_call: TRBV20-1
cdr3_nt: TGCAGTGCTAGAAGGTGGCGGGGACTTGGAGACGAGCAGTACTTC
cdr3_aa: CSARRWRGLGDEQYF

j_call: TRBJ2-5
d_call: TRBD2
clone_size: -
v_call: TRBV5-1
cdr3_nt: TGCGCCAGCAGCCATAGGACTAGCGGGAGCCAAGAGACCCAGTACTTC
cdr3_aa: CASSHRTSGSQETQYF

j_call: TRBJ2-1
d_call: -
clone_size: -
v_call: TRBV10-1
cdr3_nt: TGCGCCAGCAGTGCACACAGGGTGGACAATGAGCAGTTCTTC
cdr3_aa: CASSAHRVDNEQFF

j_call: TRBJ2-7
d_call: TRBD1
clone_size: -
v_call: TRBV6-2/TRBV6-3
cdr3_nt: TGTGCCAGCAGTTACCCCCGGACAGGGAGCTACGAGCAGTACTTC
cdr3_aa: CASSYPRTGSYEQYF

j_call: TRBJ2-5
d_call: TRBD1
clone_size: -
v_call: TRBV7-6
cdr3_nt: TGTGCCAGCAGCTCAACAGGGGCTGGAGAGACCCAGTACTTC
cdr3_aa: CASSSTGAGETQYF

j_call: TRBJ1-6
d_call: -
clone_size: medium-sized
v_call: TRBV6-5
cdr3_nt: TGTGCCAGCAGTAACCCCGGACAGTTCTATAATTCACCCCTCCACTTT
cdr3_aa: CASSNPGQFYNSPLHF

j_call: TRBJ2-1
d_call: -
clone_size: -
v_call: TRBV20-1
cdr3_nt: TGCAGTGCTCTCAAACTAGGGGATAATGAGCAGTTCTTC
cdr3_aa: CSALKLGDNEQFF

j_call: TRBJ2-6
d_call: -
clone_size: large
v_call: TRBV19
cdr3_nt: TGTGCCAGTAGTACTCCCTACGTCCTGACTTTC
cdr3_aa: CASSTPYVLTF

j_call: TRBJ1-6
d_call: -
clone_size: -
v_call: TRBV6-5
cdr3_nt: TGCGCCAGCAGCTGGACCGGGACTGATAATTCACCCCTCCACTTT
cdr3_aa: CASSWTGTDNSPLHF

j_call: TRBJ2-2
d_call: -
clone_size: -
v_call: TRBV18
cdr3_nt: TGTGCCAGCTCATTCGTGGCCGGGGAGCTGTTTTTT
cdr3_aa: CASSFVAGELFF

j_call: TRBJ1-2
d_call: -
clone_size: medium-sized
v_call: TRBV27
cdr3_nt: TGTGCCAGCAGACCGAGACAAGTCGTCCGTTATGGCTACACCTTC
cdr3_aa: CASRPRQVVRYGYTF

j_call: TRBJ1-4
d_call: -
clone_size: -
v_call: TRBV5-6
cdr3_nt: TGTGCCAGCAGCTTCCTGGCGCGCCAAAGGAATGAAAAACTGTTTTTT
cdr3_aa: CASSFLARQRNEKLFF

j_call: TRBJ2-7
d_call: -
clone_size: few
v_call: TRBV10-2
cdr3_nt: TGCGCCAGCAGTGATACGACCCAACCAACCTACGAGCAGTACTTC
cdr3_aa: CASSDTTQPTYEQYF

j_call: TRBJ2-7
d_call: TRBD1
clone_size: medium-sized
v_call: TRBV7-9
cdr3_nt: TGTGCCAGCAGCCCAATAGGGGGTAACAGGGGGCTGGAGCAGTACTTC
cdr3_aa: CASSPIGGNRGLEQYF

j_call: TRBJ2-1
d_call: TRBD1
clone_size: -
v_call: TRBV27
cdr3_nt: TGTGCCAGCAGGAGACAGGGAAATGAGCAGTTCTTC
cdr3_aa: CASRRQGNEQFF

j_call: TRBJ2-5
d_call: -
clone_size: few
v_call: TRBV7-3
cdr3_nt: TGTGCCAGCAGCCTGGGGGGTAGCGGATACCAAGAGACCCAGTACTTC
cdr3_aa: CASSLGGSGYQETQYF

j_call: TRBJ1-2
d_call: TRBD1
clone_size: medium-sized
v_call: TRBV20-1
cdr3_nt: TGCAGTGCTATCCTGACAGGGACTAACTATGGCTACACCTTC
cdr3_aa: CSAILTGTNYGYTF

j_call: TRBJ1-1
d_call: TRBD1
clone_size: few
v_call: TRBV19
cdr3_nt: TGTGCCAGTAGTCAAACGGGGACAGGGGCCCGGGGTGAAGCTTTCTTT
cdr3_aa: CASSQTGTGARGEAFF

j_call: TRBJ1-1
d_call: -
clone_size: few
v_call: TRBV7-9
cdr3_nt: TGTGCCAGCAGCTTTAACAGGGATAGGAACACTGAAGCTTTCTTT
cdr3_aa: CASSFNRDRNTEAFF

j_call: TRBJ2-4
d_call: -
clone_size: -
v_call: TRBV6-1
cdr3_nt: TGTGCCAGCATTCTGGACAGAGGCAAAAACATTCAGTACTTC
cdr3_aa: CASILDRGKNIQYF

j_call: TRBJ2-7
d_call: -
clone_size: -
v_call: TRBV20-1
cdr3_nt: TGCAGTGCTAGAGATCGATCGGTGAGGGGGGAGCAGTACTTC
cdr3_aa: CSARDRSVRGEQYF

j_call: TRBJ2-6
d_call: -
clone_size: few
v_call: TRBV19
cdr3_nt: TGTGCCAGTAGTACTACAGGGTATGGGGCCAACGTCCTGACTTTC
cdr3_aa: CASSTTGYGANVLTF

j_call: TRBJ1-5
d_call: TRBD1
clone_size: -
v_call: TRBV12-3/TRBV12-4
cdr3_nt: TGTGCCAGCAGTTTCCAGGGGGTAGATCAGCCCCAGCATTTT
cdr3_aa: CASSFQGVDQPQHF

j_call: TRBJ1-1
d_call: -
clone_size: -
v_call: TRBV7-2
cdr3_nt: TGTGCCAGCAGCTTACGTACAGCCCCGGGCACTGAAGCTTTCTTT
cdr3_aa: CASSLRTAPGTEAFF

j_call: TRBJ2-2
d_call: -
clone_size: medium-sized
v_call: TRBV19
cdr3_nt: TGTGCCAGTAGTGTCTTGAACACCGGGGAGCTGTTTTTT
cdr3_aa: CASSVLNTGELFF

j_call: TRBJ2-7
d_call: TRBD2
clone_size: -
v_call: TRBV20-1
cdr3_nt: TGCAGTGCTAGAGGGACTAGCCCCGGGACACTCTACGAGCAGTACTTC
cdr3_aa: CSARGTSPGTLYEQYF

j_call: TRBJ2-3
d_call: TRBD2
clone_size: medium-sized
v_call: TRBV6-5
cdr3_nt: TGTGCCAGCAGTCCTACCTGGGAGGGCCTCTCCACAGATACGCAGTATTTT
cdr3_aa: CASSPTWEGLSTDTQYF

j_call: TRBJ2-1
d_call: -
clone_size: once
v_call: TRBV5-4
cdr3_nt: TGTGCCAGCAGCTTGGGGGGCAATGAGCAGTTCTTC
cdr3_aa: CASSLGGNEQFF

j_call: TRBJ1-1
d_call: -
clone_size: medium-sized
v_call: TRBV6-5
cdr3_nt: TGTGCCAGCAGTTACTCGTTCAGCAGTTTGAACACTGAAGCTTTCTTT
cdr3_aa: CASSYSFSSLNTEAFF

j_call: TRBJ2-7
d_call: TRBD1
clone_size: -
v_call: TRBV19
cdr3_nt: TGTGCCACCACCCAAGGGACAGGCTCCTACGAGCAGTACTTC
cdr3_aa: CATTQGTGSYEQYF

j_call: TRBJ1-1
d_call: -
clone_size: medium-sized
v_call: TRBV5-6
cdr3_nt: TGTGCCAGCAGCTTGGCAGGAATAGACACTGAAGCTTTCTTT
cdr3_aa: CASSLAGIDTEAFF

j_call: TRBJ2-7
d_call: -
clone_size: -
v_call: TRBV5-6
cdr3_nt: TGCGCCAGCAGCCAACCGGGGGACTCCTACGAGCAGTACTTC
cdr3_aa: CASSQPGDSYEQYF

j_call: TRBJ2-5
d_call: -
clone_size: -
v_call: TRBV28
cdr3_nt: TGTGCCAGCAGTTTCTTGCCCGGAGAGACCCAGTACTTC
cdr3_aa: CASSFLPGETQYF

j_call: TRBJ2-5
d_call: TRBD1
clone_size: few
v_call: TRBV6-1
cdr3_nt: TGTGCCAGCAGTGCAGGGGGCATACCTCAAGAGACCCAGTACTTC
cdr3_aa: CASSAGGIPQETQYF

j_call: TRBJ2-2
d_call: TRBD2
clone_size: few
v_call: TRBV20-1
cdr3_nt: TGCAGTGCATGGACTCCGGCGGGAGGGGACACCGGGGAGCTGTTTTTT
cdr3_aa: CSAWTPAGGDTGELFF

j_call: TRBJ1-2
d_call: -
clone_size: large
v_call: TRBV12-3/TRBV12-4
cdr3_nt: TGTGCCAGCAGTTCGGGTGGTTATGGCTACACCTTC
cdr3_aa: CASSSGGYGYTF

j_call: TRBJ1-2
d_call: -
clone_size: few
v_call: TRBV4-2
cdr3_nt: TGTGCCAGCAGCCAAGGTGGACAGACTAACTATGGCTACACCTTC
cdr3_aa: CASSQGGQTNYGYTF

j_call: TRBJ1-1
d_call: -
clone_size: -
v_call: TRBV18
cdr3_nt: TGTGCCAGCTCACCTAACTTCTTGAACACTGAAGCTTTCTTT
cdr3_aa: CASSPNFLNTEAFF